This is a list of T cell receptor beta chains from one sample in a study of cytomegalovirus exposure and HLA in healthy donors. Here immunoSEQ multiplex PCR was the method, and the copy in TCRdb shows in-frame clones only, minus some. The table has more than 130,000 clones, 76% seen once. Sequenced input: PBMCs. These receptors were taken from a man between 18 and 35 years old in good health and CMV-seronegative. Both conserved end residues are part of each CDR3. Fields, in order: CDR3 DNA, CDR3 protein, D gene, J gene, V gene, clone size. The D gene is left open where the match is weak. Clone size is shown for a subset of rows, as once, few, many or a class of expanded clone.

TGCGCCAGCAGAGGACAGGGTTCCGAGCAGTACTTC | CASRGQGSEQYF | TRBD1 | TRBJ2-7 | TRBV5-1 | .
TGTGCCAGCAGTTACACGACTAGGGCCTACGAGCAGTACTTC | CASSYTTRAYEQYF | . | TRBJ2-7 | TRBV6-6 | .
TGTGCCAGCAGCTTAGGGACAGTAGCCTACGAGCAGTACTTC | CASSLGTVAYEQYF | . | TRBJ2-7 | TRBV7-8 | few
TGTGCCAGCAGCTTGTCCAGCGGGAGCTCCTACAATGAGCAGTTCTTC | CASSLSSGSSYNEQFF | TRBD2 | TRBJ2-1 | TRBV11-2 | .
TGTGCCAGCAGCTTAGTGGGGAGGTCCTACGAGCAGTACTTC | CASSLVGRSYEQYF | . | TRBJ2-7 | TRBV11-1 | .
TGTGCCAGCAGTTACTCGGGGCAGGGGGAAGGCTACACCTTC | CASSYSGQGEGYTF | TRBD1 | TRBJ1-2 | TRBV6-5 | .
TGTGCCAGCTCACCGCAGGGGTATAGCAATCAGCCCCAGCATTTT | CASSPQGYSNQPQHF | . | TRBJ1-5 | TRBV18 | .
TGTGCCAGCAGTCGAGTGAGCAATCAGCCCCAGCATTTT | CASSRVSNQPQHF | . | TRBJ1-5 | TRBV6-5 | .
TGTGCCAGCAGCTTAGAAGGGCTAGCGGGGGGCAGCTCCTACAATGAGCAGTTCTTC | CASSLEGLAGGSSYNEQFF | TRBD2 | TRBJ2-1 | TRBV11-2 | .
TGTGCCAGCACCCATCGACAGGGCGACACTGAAGCTTTCTTT | CASTHRQGDTEAFF | TRBD1 | TRBJ1-1 | TRBV27 | few
TGTGCCAGCAGTTTATTGGGGGGCTCCTACAATGAGCAGTTCTTC | CASSLLGGSYNEQFF | . | TRBJ2-1 | TRBV28 | .
TGTGCCGGGGGACAGGGCTCCTACGAGCAGTACTTC | CAGGQGSYEQYF | TRBD1 | TRBJ2-7 | TRBV6-1 | .
TGTGCCAGCCTAGATCCTACCCGGAGGTACACTGAAGCTTTCTTT | CASLDPTRRYTEAFF | . | TRBJ1-1 | TRBV28 | once
TGTGCCATCAGTGATATTATGGGGGACTCTTTACAAGAGACCCAGTACTTC | CAISDIMGDSLQETQYF | . | TRBJ2-5 | TRBV10-3 | few
TGTGCCAGCAGCTTGCTAGACCGCGAAGCCTACGAGCAGTACTTC | CASSLLDREAYEQYF | . | TRBJ2-7 | TRBV5-6 | .